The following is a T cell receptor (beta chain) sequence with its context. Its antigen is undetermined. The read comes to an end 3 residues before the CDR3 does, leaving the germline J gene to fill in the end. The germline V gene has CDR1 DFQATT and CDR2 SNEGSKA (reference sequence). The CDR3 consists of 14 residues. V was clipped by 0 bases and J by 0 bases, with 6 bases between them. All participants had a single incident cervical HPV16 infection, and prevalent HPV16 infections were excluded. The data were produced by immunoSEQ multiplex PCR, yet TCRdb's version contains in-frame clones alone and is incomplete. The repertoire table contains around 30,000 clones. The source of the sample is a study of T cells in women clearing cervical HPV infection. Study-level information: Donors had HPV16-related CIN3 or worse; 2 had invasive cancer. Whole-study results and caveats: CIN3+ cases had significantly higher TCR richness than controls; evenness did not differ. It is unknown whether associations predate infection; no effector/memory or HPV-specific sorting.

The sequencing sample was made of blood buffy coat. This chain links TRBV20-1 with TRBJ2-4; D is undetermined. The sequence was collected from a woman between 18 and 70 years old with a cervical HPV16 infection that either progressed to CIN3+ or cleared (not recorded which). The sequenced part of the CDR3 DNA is TGCAGTGCTAGAGAGCCGGGAGCCAAAAACATT. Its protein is CSAREPGAKNI. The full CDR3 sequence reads CSAREPGAKNIQYF.